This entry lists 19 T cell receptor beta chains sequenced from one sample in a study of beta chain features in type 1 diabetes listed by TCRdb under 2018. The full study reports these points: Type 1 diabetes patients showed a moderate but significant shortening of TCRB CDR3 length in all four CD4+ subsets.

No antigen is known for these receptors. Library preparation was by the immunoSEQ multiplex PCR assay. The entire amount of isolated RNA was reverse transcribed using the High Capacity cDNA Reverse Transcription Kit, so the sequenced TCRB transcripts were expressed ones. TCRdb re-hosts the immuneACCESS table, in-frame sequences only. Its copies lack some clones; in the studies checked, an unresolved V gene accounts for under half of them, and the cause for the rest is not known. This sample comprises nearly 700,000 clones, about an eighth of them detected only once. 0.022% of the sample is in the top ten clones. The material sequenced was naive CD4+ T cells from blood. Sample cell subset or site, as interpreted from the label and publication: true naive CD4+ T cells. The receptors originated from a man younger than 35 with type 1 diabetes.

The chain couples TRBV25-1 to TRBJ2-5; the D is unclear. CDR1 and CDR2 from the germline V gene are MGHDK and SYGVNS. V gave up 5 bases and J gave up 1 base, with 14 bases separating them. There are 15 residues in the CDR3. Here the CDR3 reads CASSSLGASQETQYF. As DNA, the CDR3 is TGTGCCAGCAGTTCACTTGGAGCCAGCCAAGAGACCCAGTACTTC.

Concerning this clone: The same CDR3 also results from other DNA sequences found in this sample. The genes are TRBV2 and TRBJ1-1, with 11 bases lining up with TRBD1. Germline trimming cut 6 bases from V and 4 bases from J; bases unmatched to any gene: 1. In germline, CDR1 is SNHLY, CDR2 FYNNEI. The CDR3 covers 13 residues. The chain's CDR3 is CASRGQGVTEAFF. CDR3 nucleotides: TGTGCCAGCAGGGGACAGGGGGTCACTGAAGCTTTCTTT.

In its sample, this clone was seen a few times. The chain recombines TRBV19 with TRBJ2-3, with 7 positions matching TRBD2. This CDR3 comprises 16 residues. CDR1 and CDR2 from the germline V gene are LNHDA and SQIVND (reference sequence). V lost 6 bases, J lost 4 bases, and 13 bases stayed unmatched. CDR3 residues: CASRPVGAGRADTQYF. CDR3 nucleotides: TGTGCCAGTAGACCGGTCGGAGCGGGGAGGGCAGATACGCAGTATTTT.

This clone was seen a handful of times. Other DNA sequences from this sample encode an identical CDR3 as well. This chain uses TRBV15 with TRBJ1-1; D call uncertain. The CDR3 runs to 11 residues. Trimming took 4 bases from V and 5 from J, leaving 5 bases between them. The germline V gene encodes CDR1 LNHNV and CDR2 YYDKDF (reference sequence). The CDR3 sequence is CATSTYTEAFF. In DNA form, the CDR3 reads TGTGCCACCAGCACCTATACTGAAGCTTTCTTT.

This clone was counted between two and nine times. The CDR3 sequence is CASIPRRGAGETQYF. The CDR3 nucleotides are TGTGCCAGCATTCCGAGGAGAGGGGCAGGGGAGACCCAGTACTTC. The chain couples TRBV6-6 to TRBJ2-5; D could derive from TRBD1 or TRBD2 (5 bases each). With 7 bases removed from V and 5 bases from J, the gap between germline ends came to 20 bases. Germline lookup yields CDR1 MNHNY and CDR2 SVGAGI (reference sequence). This CDR3 region has 15 residues.

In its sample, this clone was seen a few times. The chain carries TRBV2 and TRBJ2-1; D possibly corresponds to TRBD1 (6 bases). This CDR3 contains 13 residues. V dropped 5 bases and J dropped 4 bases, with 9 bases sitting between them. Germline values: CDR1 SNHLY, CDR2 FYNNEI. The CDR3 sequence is CASSTGTYNEQFF. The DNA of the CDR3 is TGTGCCAGCAGTACAGGGACATACAATGAGCAGTTCTTC.

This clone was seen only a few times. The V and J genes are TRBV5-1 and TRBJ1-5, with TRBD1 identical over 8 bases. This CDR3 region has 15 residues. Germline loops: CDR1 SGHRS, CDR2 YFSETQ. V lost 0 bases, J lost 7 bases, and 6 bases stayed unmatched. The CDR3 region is CASSLDPGGGQPQHF. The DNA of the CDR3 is TGCGCCAGCAGCTTGGATCCAGGGGGCGGGCAGCCCCAGCATTTT. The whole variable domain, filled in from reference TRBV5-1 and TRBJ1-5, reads KAGVTQTPRYLIKTRGQQVTLSCSPISGHRSVSWYQQTPGQGLQFLFEYFSETQRNKGNFPGRFSGRQFSNSRSEMNVSTLELGDSALYLCASSLDPGGGQPQHFGDGTRLSIL.

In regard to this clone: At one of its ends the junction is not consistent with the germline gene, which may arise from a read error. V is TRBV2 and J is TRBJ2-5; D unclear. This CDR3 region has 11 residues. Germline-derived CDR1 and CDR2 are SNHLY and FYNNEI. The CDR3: CAGRTEETQYF. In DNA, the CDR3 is TGTGCCGGCAGAACGGAAGAGACCCAGTACTTC. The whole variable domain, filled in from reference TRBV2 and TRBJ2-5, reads EPEVTQTPSHQVTQMGQEVILRCVPISNHLYFYWYRQILGQKVEFLVSFYNNEISEKSEIFDDQFSVERPDGSNFTLKIRSTKLEDSAMYFCAGRTEETQYFGPGTRLLVL.

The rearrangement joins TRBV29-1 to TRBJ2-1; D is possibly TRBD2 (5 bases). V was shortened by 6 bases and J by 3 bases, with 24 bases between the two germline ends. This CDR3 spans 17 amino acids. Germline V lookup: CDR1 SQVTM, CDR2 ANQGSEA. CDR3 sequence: CSVDLGRVSGIYNEQFF. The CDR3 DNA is TGCAGCGTGGACCTTGGAAGGGTGTCCGGGATCTACAATGAGCAGTTCTTC.

CDR3 nucleotide sequence: TGCAGTGCTAGGGACTCCCATGAGCAGTTCTTC. Its translation is CSARDSHEQFF. V usage is TRBV20-1 and J usage is TRBJ2-1; tentatively, D is TRBD2 (5 bases). Trimming left V 3 bases short and J 8 bases short, with 8 bases between. This CDR3 region has 11 residues. Germline V gene sequence: CDR1 DFQATT, CDR2 SNEGSKA (reference sequence).

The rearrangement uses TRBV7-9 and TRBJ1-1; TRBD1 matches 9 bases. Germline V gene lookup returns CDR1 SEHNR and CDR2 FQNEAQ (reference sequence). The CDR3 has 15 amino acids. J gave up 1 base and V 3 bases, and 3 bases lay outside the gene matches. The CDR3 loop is CASSFGDRENTEAFF. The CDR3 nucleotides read TGTGCCAGCAGCTTCGGGGACAGGGAGAACACTGAAGCTTTCTTT.

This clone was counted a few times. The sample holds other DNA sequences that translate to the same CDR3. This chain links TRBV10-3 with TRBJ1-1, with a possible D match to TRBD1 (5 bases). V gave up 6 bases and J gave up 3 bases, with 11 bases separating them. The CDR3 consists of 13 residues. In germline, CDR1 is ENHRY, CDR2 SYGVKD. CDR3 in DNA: TGTGCCATCAGCGTCCAGGGTGACACTGAAGCTTTCTTT. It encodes CAISVQGDTEAFF.

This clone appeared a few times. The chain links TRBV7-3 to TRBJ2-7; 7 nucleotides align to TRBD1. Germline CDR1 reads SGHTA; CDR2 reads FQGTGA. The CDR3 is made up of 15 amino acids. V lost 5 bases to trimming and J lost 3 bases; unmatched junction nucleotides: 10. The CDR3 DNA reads TGTGCCAGCAGCCCCCGACAGGGAGCTTTCTACGAGCAGTACTTC. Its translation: CASSPRQGAFYEQYF. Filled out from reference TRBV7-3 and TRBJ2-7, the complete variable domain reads GAGVSQTPSNKVTEKGKYVELRCDPISGHTALYWYRQSLGQGPEFLIYFQGTGAADDSGLPNDRFFAVRPEGSVSTLKIQRTERGDSAVYLCASSPRQGAFYEQYFGPGTRLTVT.

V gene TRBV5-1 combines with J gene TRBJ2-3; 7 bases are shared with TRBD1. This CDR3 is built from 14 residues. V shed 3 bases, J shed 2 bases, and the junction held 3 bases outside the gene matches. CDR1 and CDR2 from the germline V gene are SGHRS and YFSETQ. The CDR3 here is CASSSTGSTDTQYF. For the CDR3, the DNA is TGCGCCAGCAGCTCGACAGGGTCCACAGATACGCAGTATTTT.

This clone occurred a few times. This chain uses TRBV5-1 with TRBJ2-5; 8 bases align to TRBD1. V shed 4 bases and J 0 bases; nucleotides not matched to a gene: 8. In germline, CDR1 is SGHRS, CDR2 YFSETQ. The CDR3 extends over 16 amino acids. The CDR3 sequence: CASSRTGPGYQETQYF. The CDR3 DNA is TGCGCCAGCAGCCGGACAGGGCCCGGGTACCAAGAGACCCAGTACTTC.

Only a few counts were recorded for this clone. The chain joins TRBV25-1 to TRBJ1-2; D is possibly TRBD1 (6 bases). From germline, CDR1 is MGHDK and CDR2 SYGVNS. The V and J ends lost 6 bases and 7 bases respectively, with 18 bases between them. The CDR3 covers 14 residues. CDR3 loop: CASRQGPPGAGYTF. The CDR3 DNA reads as TGTGCCAGCAGACAGGGACCTCCGGGGGCTGGCTACACCTTC.

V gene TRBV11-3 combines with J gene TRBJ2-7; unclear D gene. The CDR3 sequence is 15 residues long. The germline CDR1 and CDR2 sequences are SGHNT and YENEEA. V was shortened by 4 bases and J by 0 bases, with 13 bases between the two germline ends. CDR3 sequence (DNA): TGTGCCAGCAGCTACCGGACGGAAAGCTCCTACGAGCAGTACTTC. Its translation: CASSYRTESSYEQYF.

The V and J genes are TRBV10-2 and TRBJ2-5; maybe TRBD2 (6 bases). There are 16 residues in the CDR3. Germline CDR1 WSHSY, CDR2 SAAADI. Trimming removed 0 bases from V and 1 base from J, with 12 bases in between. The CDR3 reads CASSESLGGTQETQYF. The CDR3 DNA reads TGCGCCAGCAGTGAGTCTTTAGGAGGGACCCAAGAGACCCAGTACTTC.

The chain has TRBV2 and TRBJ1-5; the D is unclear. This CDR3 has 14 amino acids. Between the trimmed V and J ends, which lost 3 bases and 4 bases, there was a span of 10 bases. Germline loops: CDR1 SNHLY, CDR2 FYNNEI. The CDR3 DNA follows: TGTGCCAGCAGTGAGGAATCGGGGAATCAGCCCCAGCATTTT. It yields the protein CASSEESGNQPQHF.